Below, one T cell receptor (beta chain) is given with its context. Subjects aged 18 to 65 presented with newly diagnosed hyperthyroidism of less than 2 months' duration. For the diagnoses, clinical symptoms, serum thyroxine and TRAb, thyroid ultrasound and orbital computed tomography were used. Each 10 ml fresh peripheral blood draw supplied the PBMCs. The sample comes from a study of T cells in Graves' hyperthyroidism and ophthalmopathy. After removal of 7 bases from V and 7 bases from J, the junction contained 4 bases not matched to a gene. Per germline, CDR1 MNHNS and CDR2 SASEGT. CDR3 length: 12 residues. Amplified TCR beta CDR3 regions derived from RNA transcripts. The TCR CDR3 was amplified in a first-round RT-PCR using the HTBI primer set. TCRdb used MiXCR to reprocess the multiplex PCR reads, holding one entry per CDR3 protein. The profile shows roughly 630,000 distinct CDR3 sequences, around 16% of them singletons.

The chain has TRBV6-1 and TRBJ1-3; 7 bases agree with TRBD1. Material for sequencing was blood. The TCR originated in a woman in her twenties or thirties with Graves' hyperthyroidism. The CDR3 DNA reads TGTGCCAGCACCGAGACAGGGAACACCATATATTTT. Translation: CASTETGNTIYF.